The 25 T cell receptor beta chains given below trace back to one sample, sequenced in a study of beta chain features in type 1 diabetes. Reverse transcription of all isolated RNA meant that expressed TCRB transcripts were sequenced. TCRdb's table, derived via immunoSEQ multiplex PCR, lists solely in-frame clones and lacks some. Here the sample spans under 800,000 clones, roughly a sixth being singletons. Sequencing was performed on naive CD4+ T cells from blood. The source is a man aged 18 to 30 in good health.

The chain uses TRBV11-1 and TRBJ2-1, with 7 bases lining up with TRBD1. There are 15 residues in the CDR3. Germline V gives CDR1 SGHAT, CDR2 FQDESV (reference sequence). The V and J ends lost 5 bases and 6 bases, in that order; junction bases with no gene match: 10. The CDR3, as DNA: TGTGCCAGCAGCACACGAATGACAGGGTCCAATGAGCAGTTCTTC. This gives the protein CASSTRMTGSNEQFF. Looking up the rest from reference TRBV11-1 and TRBJ2-1 gives the full variable domain: EAEVAQSPRYKITEKSQAVAFWCDPISGHATLYWYRQILGQGPELLVQFQDESVVDDSQLPKDRFSAERLKGVDSTLKIQPAELGDSAMYLCASSTRMTGSNEQFFGPGTRLTVL.

The chain joins TRBV20-1 to TRBJ2-5, with D uncertain. This CDR3 has 11 residues. Trimming stripped 6 bases from V and 5 bases from J, with 10 bases between. CDR1 and CDR2 (germline): DFQATT, SNEGSKA (reference sequence). The CDR3 sequence: CSAHMEETQYF. CDR3 coding DNA: TGCAGTGCCCATATGGAGGAGACCCAGTACTTC.

This chain links TRBV19 with TRBJ2-5; D is undetermined. This CDR3 is built from 11 residues. Trimming stripped 10 bases from V and 5 bases from J, with 11 bases between. Germline V gene lookup returns CDR1 LNHDA and CDR2 SQIVND (reference sequence). The CDR3 is CATLLGETQYF. The CDR3 region has the DNA TGTGCCACTCTCCTCGGTGAGACCCAGTACTTC.

The chain uses TRBV19 and TRBJ1-6, with a tentative D call TRBD1 (5 bases). Trimming took off 3 bases at V and 6 bases at J, with 9 bases between the two ends. The CDR3 spans 14 residues. In germline, CDR1 is LNHDA, CDR2 SQIVND (reference sequence). The CDR3 is CASSMRQLNSPLHF. Written as DNA, the CDR3 is TGTGCCAGTAGTATGCGACAGCTTAATTCACCCCTCCACTTT.

V gene TRBV2 combines with J gene TRBJ1-1; TRBD1 might be the D (5 bases). The CDR3 is 14 residues long. In germline, CDR1 is SNHLY, CDR2 FYNNEI. Deletions cut 3 bases from V and 5 bases from J, with 13 bases between. The CDR3: CASSEGGGGTEAFF. The CDR3 nucleotides are TGTGCCAGCAGTGAGGGGGGTGGAGGGACTGAAGCTTTCTTT.

The CDR3: CASSPDLIYEQYF. The CDR3 DNA is TGTGCCAGCAGTCCGGACCTAATCTACGAGCAGTACTTC. V is TRBV2 and J is TRBJ2-7; no reliable D call. The V gene's germline CDR1 is SNHLY and CDR2 FYNNEI. Trimming stripped 5 bases from V and 3 bases from J, with 11 bases between. This CDR3 is built from 13 residues.

Here the CDR3 DNA reads TGCGTCAGGGACAAACTTACCTACGAGCAGTACTTC. This sequence encodes CVRDKLTYEQYF. V gene TRBV21-1 combines with J gene TRBJ2-7; the listed D gene, TRBD1, was not tested against the DNA. TRBV21-1 is a pseudogene segment. This CDR3 has 12 amino acids.

This clone was found a few times. The rearrangement joins TRBV14 to TRBJ2-2, with TRBD1 matching 8 bases. J lost 4 bases, V lost 1 base, and 2 bases had no gene match. The CDR3 runs to 15 residues. CDR1 is SGHDN, CDR2 FVKESK, per germline. The CDR3 loop is CASSQAGGSTGELFF. Written as DNA, the CDR3 is TGTGCCAGCAGCCAAGCAGGGGGCAGCACCGGGGAGCTGTTTTTT.

This clone has more than one count but fewer than ten. The gene calls are TRBV19 and TRBJ2-1; D is perhaps TRBD1 or TRBD2 (6 bases each). The CDR3 totals 18 residues. V was shortened by 5 bases and J by 2 bases, with 22 bases between the two germline ends. The germline V gene encodes CDR1 LNHDA and CDR2 SQIVND (reference sequence). The CDR3 nucleotides are TGTGCCAGTAGTGCTCTATTACGAGGGGGGTTAGCCTACAATGAGCAGTTCTTC. Its translation: CASSALLRGGLAYNEQFF.

This clone was detected only a few times. The chain recombines TRBV18 with TRBJ1-1; 8 bases line up with TRBD1. V shed 2 bases and J 4 bases; nucleotides not matched to a gene: 9. Per germline, CDR1 KGHSH and CDR2 LQKENI. CDR3 length: 16 amino acids. CDR3 sequence: CASSPFTGGGFTEAFF. CDR3 sequence (DNA): TGTGCCAGCTCACCATTTACAGGGGGTGGGTTCACTGAAGCTTTCTTT.

The V call is TRBV29-1, the J call TRBJ2-2; 8 nucleotides agree with TRBD2. In germline, CDR1 is SQVTM, CDR2 ANQGSEA. The V gene end was trimmed by 6 bases and the J gene end by 2 bases; junction bases not matched to a gene: 14. The CDR3 is 17 residues long. The DNA of the CDR3 is TGCAGCGTCACGAGCGGGAGTGGGTTTGTTAACACCGGGGAGCTGTTTTTT. Its translation is CSVTSGSGFVNTGELFF.

This clone has just a few counts. The chain combines TRBV11-3 with TRBJ2-1; either TRBD1 or TRBD2 may fit D (5 bases each). This CDR3 has 13 residues. Germline V CDR1 and CDR2: SGHNT, YENEEA. V lost 1 base to trimming and J lost 10 bases, with 11 bases between them. CDR3: CASSLVRGREQFF. The DNA of the CDR3 is TGTGCCAGCAGCTTAGTTCGGGGCAGGGAGCAGTTCTTC. The variable domain in full, completed from reference TRBV11-3 and TRBJ2-1, reads EAGVVQSPRYKIIEKKQPVAFWCNPISGHNTLYWYLQNLGQGPELLIRYENEEAVDDSQLPKDRFSAERLKGVDSTLKIQPAELGDSAVYLCASSLVRGREQFFGPGTRLTVL.

Only a few counts were recorded for this clone. The rearrangement uses TRBV7-9 and TRBJ2-3; D may be TRBD1 or TRBD2 (7 bases each). This CDR3 contains 17 residues. Trimming shortened V by 2 bases and J by 5 bases, and 20 bases separated the two germline ends. Germline lookup yields CDR1 SEHNR and CDR2 FQNEAQ (reference sequence). CDR3 nucleotide sequence: TGTGCCAGCAGCTTATCCGCACAGGGGCGCGGGAGAGATACGCAGTATTTT. This gives the protein CASSLSAQGRGRDTQYF.

This clone was counted between two and nine times. This sequence joins TRBV6-6 and TRBJ1-5; D unclear. Trimming took off 5 bases at V and 4 bases at J, with 6 bases between the two ends. This CDR3 has 12 amino acids. Germline loops: CDR1 MNHNY, CDR2 SVGAGI (reference sequence). CDR3 sequence: CASSTYNQPQHF. The CDR3 bases are TGTGCCAGCAGTACGTATAATCAGCCCCAGCATTTT.

This clone was seen only a few times. J is TRBJ2-3 and V is TRBV7-2; a weak D match, TRBD1 (7 bases). The germline V and J ends were trimmed by 5 bases and 1 base, with 16 bases remaining between them. The CDR3 covers 16 residues. Germline V CDR1 and CDR2: SGHTA, FQGNSA. As DNA, the CDR3 is TGTGCCAGCAGCCCGCGGAGGGGGCCGGGCACAGATACGCAGTATTTT. Translating it yields CASSPRRGPGTDTQYF.

CDR3 amino acids: CAWSPVYREQFF. In nucleotides, the CDR3 is TGTGCCTGGAGTCCGGTCTATCGGGAGCAGTTCTTC. The chain employs TRBV30 and TRBJ2-1; D not certain. This CDR3 has 12 residues. V lost 2 bases and J lost 10, with 12 bases in between. CDR1 GTSNPN and CDR2 SVGIG come from the germline V gene (reference sequence).

The rearrangement joins TRBV4-3 to TRBJ1-1; TRBD1 is a possible D gene (5 bases). Trimming took 4 bases from V and 4 from J, leaving 16 bases between them. Germline CDR1 and CDR2: LGHNA and YSLEER. CDR3 length: 15 residues. The CDR3 sequence: CASSPDKAAGTEAFF. CDR3 bases: TGCGCCAGCAGCCCGGACAAGGCGGCGGGCACTGAAGCTTTCTTT.

This clone was seen only a few times. The chain combines TRBV2 with TRBJ2-2; D is unresolved. CDR1 and CDR2 from the germline V gene are SNHLY and FYNNEI. The CDR3 has 16 residues. With 5 bases removed from V and 2 bases from J, the gap between germline ends came to 15 bases. The CDR3 region is CASSRTTLINTGELFF. For the CDR3, the DNA is TGTGCCAGCAGTCGAACTACCCTGATCAACACCGGGGAGCTGTTTTTT.

This clone was found a few times. The J gene is TRBJ1-2, the V gene TRBV20-1; D gene ambiguous. CDR1 DFQATT and CDR2 SNEGSKA come from the germline V gene (reference sequence). V lost 3 bases to trimming and J lost 8 bases, with 10 bases between them. This CDR3 has 11 amino acids. This CDR3 is CSASRSSGYTF. CDR3 nucleotide sequence: TGCAGTGCTAGTCGCAGTTCGGGCTACACCTTC.

This clone was counted only a few times. This sequence joins TRBV19 and TRBJ2-3; 12 bases agree with TRBD1. CDR3 size: 16 residues. Per germline, CDR1 LNHDA and CDR2 SQIVND (reference sequence). V gave up 6 bases and J gave up 6 bases; unmatched junction bases: 10. Written as DNA, the CDR3 is TGTGCCAGTAGCAACCCGGGACAGGGGGCCGCGGATACGCAGTATTTT. Translating it yields CASSNPGQGAADTQYF.

The chain has TRBV28 and TRBJ1-2; TRBD1 might be the D (6 bases). CDR3 length: 14 residues. From germline, CDR1 is MDHEN and CDR2 SYDVKM. The V end lost 6 bases, the J end lost 4 bases, and 15 bases lay between the germline ends. The CDR3 loop reads CASSPPTGFYGYTF. The CDR3 DNA reads as TGTGCCAGCAGCCCCCCCACAGGGTTCTATGGCTACACCTTC.

The chain joins TRBV28 to TRBJ2-2, with D maybe TRBD1 (6 bases). Deletions cut 3 bases from V and 6 bases from J, with 14 bases between. The CDR3 runs to 15 residues. The germline V gene has CDR1 MDHEN and CDR2 SYDVKM. Here the CDR3 DNA reads TGTGCCAGCAGTTTGATCTCACAGGGCCCCGGGGAGCTGTTTTTT. Translation: CASSLISQGPGELFF.

Concerning this clone: A much larger clone differs by one base, so this may be a read error. The same CDR3 is also encoded by other DNA sequences in this sample. The V gene is TRBV28, the J gene TRBJ2-3; no firm D call. Germline CDR1 reads MDHEN; CDR2 reads SYDVKM. This CDR3 is built from 11 residues. Trimming left V 2 bases short and J 6 bases short, with 3 bases between. This CDR3 reads CASSLADTQYF. The DNA of the CDR3 is TGTGCCAGCAGTTTAGCGGATACGCAGTATTTT.

This clone was recorded a few times. The V and J genes are TRBV5-6 and TRBJ1-6; no definite D call. Germline V gives CDR1 SGHDT, CDR2 YYEEEE. Trimming removed 0 bases at V and 0 bases at J, with 7 bases between. This CDR3 has 16 amino acids. CDR3 bases: TGTGCCAGCAGCTTGGGAAGGGCCTCCTATAATTCACCCCTCCACTTT. Its protein product is CASSLGRASYNSPLHF.

The rearrangement links TRBV7-9 to TRBJ2-1, with 9 bases lining up with TRBD1. CDR1 and CDR2 (germline): SEHNR, FQNEAQ (reference sequence). The CDR3 is 14 amino acids. The V gene end was trimmed by 5 bases and the J gene end by 8 bases; junction bases not matched to a gene: 7. The CDR3 reads CASSRTDRGDEQFF. The CDR3 nucleotides read TGTGCCAGCAGCCGGACGGACAGGGGAGATGAGCAGTTCTTC.